The 15 T cell receptor beta chains given below trace back to one sample, sequenced in a study of T-cell memory formation after mild COVID-19. From the 5' RACE reads, TCRdb called clonotypes with MiXCR, one entry per CDR3 protein. The sample has a few hundred thousand distinct CDR3 sequences, 16% seen once. Sequenced input: PBMCs or a T cell subset sorted from them (not recorded which). The receptors stem from a young man who had mild COVID-19 (a few samples of this study predate the infection). Cell type and time point are not known.

This clonotype was found a few times. The CDR3 reads CASSLPKVGGTGELFF. The CDR3 DNA is TGTGCCAGCAGCTTACCGAAGGTGGGAGGCACCGGGGAGCTGTTTTTT. The V call is TRBV6-2 or TRBV6-3, the J call TRBJ2-2; D perhaps matches TRBD2 (6 bases). V shed 6 bases and J shed 4 bases, with 18 bases lying between them. This CDR3 has 16 residues. Germline V gene lookup returns CDR1 MNHEY and CDR2 SVGEGT.

The rearrangement joins TRBV27 to TRBJ1-1; 8 nucleotides agree with TRBD1. The CDR3 loop spans 15 amino acids. With 5 bases clipped from V and 4 bases from J, the junction kept 9 bases outside the gene matches. CDR1 MNHEY and CDR2 SMNVEV come from the germline V gene (reference sequence). In nucleotides, the CDR3 is TGTGCCAGCAGTACGACAGGGGAAAGGGTCACTGAAGCTTTCTTT. This codes for CASSTTGERVTEAFF.

The chain carries TRBV20-1 and TRBJ1-5; 9 positions match TRBD1. Germline CDR1 is DFQATT and CDR2 is SNEGSKA (reference sequence). V was pared by 5 bases and J by 6 bases, with 26 bases of the junction left unmatched. CDR3 size: 20 residues. CDR3 in DNA: TGCAGTGCTGTATTCCCCCTTGGGACAGGGAAGTTTGTGTCCGGTCAGCCCCAGCATTTT. This codes for CSAVFPLGTGKFVSGQPQHF.

In this sample, this clonotype turned up a few times. The J gene is TRBJ1-1, the V gene TRBV7-3, with D possibly matching TRBD1 (5 bases). The CDR3 covers 13 residues. Germline V gene data show CDR1 as SGHTA and CDR2 as FQGTGA. The V and J ends lost 4 bases and 3 bases respectively, with 9 bases between them. This chain's CDR3 is CASSSTGHTEAFF. As DNA, the CDR3 is TGTGCCAGCAGCTCCACAGGCCACACTGAAGCTTTCTTT.

A few counts support this clonotype. The chain combines TRBV6-5 with TRBJ1-1; no clear D gene. The CDR3 has 16 amino acids. CDR1 and CDR2 from the germline V gene are MNHEY and SVGAGI. V was clipped by 0 bases and J by 2 bases, with 13 bases between them. CDR3: CASSYSISGVNTEAFF. The CDR3 nucleotides read TGTGCCAGCAGTTACTCGATTTCTGGGGTAAACACTGAAGCTTTCTTT.

The gene calls are TRBV7-7 and TRBJ1-3, with 9 nucleotides matching TRBD1. Trimming took 3 bases from V and 1 from J; bases not matched to a gene: 1. This CDR3 is built from 15 residues. CDR1 SSHAT and CDR2 FNYEAQ come from the germline V gene (reference sequence). CDR3 nucleotide sequence: TGTGCCAGCAGCTTGGGACAGGGTTCTGGAAACACCATATATTTT. Translation: CASSLGQGSGNTIYF. The complete variable domain, with remaining parts taken from reference TRBV7-7 and TRBJ1-3, reads GAGVSQSPRYKVTKRGQDVTLRCDPISSHATLYWYQQALGQGPEFLTYFNYEAQPDKSGLPSDRFSAERPEGSISTLTIQRTEQRDSAMYRCASSLGQGSGNTIYFGEGSWLTVV.

The chain uses TRBV7-9 and TRBJ2-7; a weak D match, TRBD1 (5 bases). Trimming cost V 11 bases and J 3 bases, with 8 bases left between them. There are 10 residues in the CDR3. The germline V gene encodes CDR1 SEHNR and CDR2 FQNEAQ (reference sequence). CDR3 bases: TGTGCCGTAACAGGCTACGAGCAGTACTTC. Its translation is CAVTGYEQYF.

The J gene is TRBJ2-6, the V gene TRBV7-2; 7 bases align to TRBD1. V gave up 6 bases and J gave up 1 base; unmatched junction bases: 15. CDR1 and CDR2 (germline): SGHTA, FQGNSA. The CDR3 has 19 residues. CDR3: CASRRYRDRSYSGANVLTF. The CDR3 region has the DNA TGTGCCAGCAGAAGGTATCGGGACAGATCTTATTCTGGGGCCAACGTCCTGACTTTC.

This clonotype showed up just a few times. The gene calls are TRBV6-2 or TRBV6-3 and TRBJ1-2; no definite D call. V shed 8 bases and J shed 4 bases, with 11 bases lying between them. Germline assignment: CDR1 MNHEY and CDR2 SVGEGT. CDR3 size: 12 residues. CDR3 sequence (DNA): TGTGCCAGCTCGGAGACCTCCTATGGCTACACCTTC. Its translation is CASSETSYGYTF.

In this sample, this clonotype turned up a few times. The rearrangement joins TRBV7-3 to TRBJ2-3; weak D call: TRBD1 (5 bases). V was cut by 6 bases and J by 1 base, with 17 bases left in between. This CDR3 comprises 16 residues. The germline gives CDR1 SGHTA, CDR2 FQGTGA. The CDR3 loop is CASSGQGHSGTDTQYF. The CDR3 DNA sequence: TGTGCCAGCAGTGGGCAGGGCCATTCGGGCACAGATACGCAGTATTTT.

The chain is built from TRBV9 and TRBJ2-1; D remains ambiguous. The ends were cut back, 5 bases at V and 9 bases at J, with 9 bases in the middle. This CDR3 has 11 residues. Germline V lookup: CDR1 SGDLS, CDR2 YYNGEE. The CDR3 DNA reads TGTGCCAGCAGAGGGTCCGGTGAGCAGTTCTTC. Translated: CASRGSGEQFF.

The chain recombines TRBV7-3 with TRBJ2-2; D possibly corresponds to TRBD2 (6 bases). Per the germline V gene, CDR1 is SGHTA and CDR2 is FQGTGA. V dropped 0 bases and J dropped 4 bases, with 12 bases sitting between them. This CDR3 spans 16 amino acids. The CDR3 region is CASSLTVAAGTGELFF. The CDR3, as DNA: TGTGCCAGCAGCTTAACCGTAGCGGCCGGCACCGGGGAGCTGTTTTTT.

The V call is TRBV9, the J call TRBJ2-1, with unresolved D. The germline V gene encodes CDR1 SGDLS and CDR2 YYNGEE. V was clipped by 0 bases and J by 9 bases, with 10 bases between them. The CDR3 has 13 amino acids. Written as DNA, the CDR3 is TGTGCCAGCAGCGTAGGAGTATCTGGTGAGCAGTTCTTC. This codes for CASSVGVSGEQFF.

This clonotype showed up just a few times. The genes are TRBV9 and TRBJ1-2; D is uncertain. The germline V gene has CDR1 SGDLS and CDR2 YYNGEE. This CDR3 contains 14 residues. The V and J ends lost 1 base and 5 bases respectively, with 12 bases between them. The DNA of the CDR3 is TGTGCCAGCAGCGTAAGAGGGTCTGGATATGGCTACACCTTC. It codes for CASSVRGSGYGYTF.

This CDR3 is CASSPYDGGETQYF. The CDR3 coding sequence is TGTGCCAGCAGCCCATACGACGGGGGTGAGACCCAGTACTTC. J is TRBJ2-5 and V is TRBV7-3; possible D gene TRBD2, 6 bases. The CDR3 loop spans 14 amino acids. Trimming removed 5 bases at V and 5 bases at J, with 15 bases between. The germline V gene has CDR1 SGHTA and CDR2 FQGTGA. The full variable domain, rest sourced from reference TRBV7-3 and TRBJ2-5, is GAGVSQTPSNKVTEKGKYVELRCDPISGHTALYWYRQSLGQGPEFLIYFQGTGAADDSGLPNDRFFAVRPEGSVSTLKIQRTERGDSAVYLCASSPYDGGETQYFGPGTRLLVL.